Described below is a single T cell receptor (beta chain) sequence and its context. The antigen is undetermined. The PCR made use of 60 Vbeta and 13 Jbeta primers. The table came from immunoSEQ multiplex PCR; TCRdb's copy has only in-frame clones and leaves some out. The data show around 200,000 clones, 82% seen once. The data derive from a study of cytomegalovirus exposure and HLA in healthy donors. Study-level results: Analysis was carried out at a later point, and it linked a missense DCLRE1C variant to TCR beta V- and J-gene trimming. Rare TCR sequences predominated, though certain public TCRs were found in many donors.

Donors had nominal health at sampling but likely had unrecorded immune exposures. This CDR3 has 17 amino acids. The V gene's germline CDR1 is MNHEY and CDR2 SMNVEV (reference sequence). Trimming cost V 6 bases and J 1 base; bases outside gene matches: 13. Sequencing was performed on PBMCs. The V call is TRBV27, the J call TRBJ1-2; 8 nucleotides line up with TRBD1. This receptor was identified in a man aged 40-49 years in good health and CMV-seropositive. DNA for the CDR3: TGTGCCAGCAGCTCCACCGGGGGGACAGGTGGTAACTATGGCTACACCTTC. As protein: CASSSTGGTGGNYGYTF.